The rows below give T cell receptor beta chains drawn from one sample of a study of cytomegalovirus exposure and HLA in healthy donors. TCRdb keeps only in-frame clones here, not all; method: immunoSEQ multiplex PCR. The sample shows 110,000 to 150,000 clones, about 80% of them seen only once. The source material was PBMCs. The source of these receptors is a female donor in good health and CMV-seronegative. Each CDR3 is given with its conserved first and last residue. D genes are given only for firm matches. For some rows the clone size is stated as once, few or many, or as a class when expanded; others skip it.

D: TRBD1
size: -
V: TRBV4-2
J: TRBJ2-7
DNA: TGTGCCAGCAGCCAAGAACTCCAGGGGGCATACGAGCAGTACTTC
CDR3: CASSQELQGAYEQYF

D: -
size: few
V: TRBV5-1
J: TRBJ2-7
DNA: TGCGCCAGCAGCTTTGGACAGAACTACGAGCAGTACTTC
CDR3: CASSFGQNYEQYF

D: TRBD1
size: -
V: TRBV29-1
J: TRBJ2-7
DNA: TGCAGCGTTAGTCCCGGGACAGCTAGCTCCTACGAGCAGTACTTC
CDR3: CSVSPGTASSYEQYF

D: -
size: -
V: TRBV7-2
J: TRBJ1-1
DNA: TGTGCCAGCAGCCCCTTTGCGTTGAACACTGAAGCTTTCTTT
CDR3: CASSPFALNTEAFF

D: TRBD2
size: once
V: TRBV30
J: TRBJ2-1
DNA: TGTGCCTGGAGCGGTAGACTAGCGGGGGGGACCGGGGGGGAGCAGTTCTTC
CDR3: CAWSGRLAGGTGGEQFF

D: TRBD2
size: -
V: TRBV28
J: TRBJ2-7
DNA: TGTGCCAGCAGTTTAAGCGGGAGGGGTTACGAGCAGTACTTC
CDR3: CASSLSGRGYEQYF

D: TRBD1
size: -
V: TRBV19
J: TRBJ1-2
DNA: TGTGCCAGTATGCGGACAGGGGGCTATGGCTACACCTTC
CDR3: CASMRTGGYGYTF

D: TRBD1
size: -
V: TRBV19
J: TRBJ1-2
DNA: TGTGCCAGTAGTATCGATCGACAGGGCTCAAGCTATGGCTACACCTTC
CDR3: CASSIDRQGSSYGYTF

D: TRBD1
size: -
V: TRBV28
J: TRBJ2-7
DNA: TGTGCCAGCGCAACAGGGGAATTTCGGTACTTC
CDR3: CASATGEFRYF

D: -
size: -
V: TRBV7-9
J: TRBJ1-1
DNA: TGTGCCAGCAGCTGGGGGGGGGTCATGAACACTGAAGCTTTCTTT
CDR3: CASSWGGVMNTEAFF

D: TRBD2
size: -
V: TRBV27
J: TRBJ2-7
DNA: TGTGCCAGCAGTCCAGGACTAGCGGGAGGGCCTAGGGACGAGCAGTACTTC
CDR3: CASSPGLAGGPRDEQYF

D: TRBD1
size: few
V: TRBV6-1
J: TRBJ2-4
DNA: TGTGCCAGCAGTTCGGGACAGGGGGAGGTAAACATTCAGTACTTC
CDR3: CASSSGQGEVNIQYF

D: TRBD2
size: -
V: TRBV27
J: TRBJ2-7
DNA: TGTGCCACCCTGTTAGGGAGGGTCTACGAGCAGTACTTC
CDR3: CATLLGRVYEQYF

D: TRBD2
size: -
V: TRBV7-9
J: TRBJ2-3
DNA: TGTGCCAGCAGCTTAGCCCTAGCGGCTAGCACAGATACGCAGTATTTT
CDR3: CASSLALAASTDTQYF

D: TRBD2
size: once
V: TRBV14
J: TRBJ2-1
DNA: TGTGCCAGCAGCCAAGTACCCAGCGGGGGGATTTTAGGGCAGTTCTTC
CDR3: CASSQVPSGGILGQFF

D: TRBD2
size: -
V: TRBV5-1
J: TRBJ2-1
DNA: TGCGCCAGCAGCCAGGGACTAGCGGGGGGGCATGAGCAGTTCTTC
CDR3: CASSQGLAGGHEQFF

D: -
size: -
V: TRBV28
J: TRBJ2-4
DNA: TGTGCCAGCAGTAAAGGAGGGTTAGCCAAAAACATTCAGTACTTC
CDR3: CASSKGGLAKNIQYF